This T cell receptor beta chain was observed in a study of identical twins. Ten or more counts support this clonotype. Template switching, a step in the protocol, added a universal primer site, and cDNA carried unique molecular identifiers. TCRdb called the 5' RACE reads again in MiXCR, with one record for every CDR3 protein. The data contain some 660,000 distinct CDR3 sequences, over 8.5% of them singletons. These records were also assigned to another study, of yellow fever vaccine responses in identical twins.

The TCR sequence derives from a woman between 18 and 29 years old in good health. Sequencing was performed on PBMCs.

CDR3: CATSRVAGPSYNSPLHF. The CDR3 DNA is TGTGCCACCAGCAGAGTGGCCGGGCCCTCCTATAATTCACCCCTCCACTTT. The chain has TRBV15 and TRBJ1-6; D is ambiguous. The CDR3 is 17 residues long. The germline gives CDR1 LNHNV, CDR2 YYDKDF (reference sequence). With 1 base removed from V and 0 bases from J, the gap between germline ends came to 10 bases.